Listed below are T cell receptor beta chains from one sample, sequenced in a study of identifying expanded T cells in peripheral blood. Data came from immunoSEQ multiplex PCR; TCRdb stores just in-frame clones and leaves some out. Of some 120,000 clones in the sample, roughly 80% were seen once. Sequences were obtained from blood. The receptors stem from a person between 18 and 70 years old in good health. Both conserved end residues are part of each CDR3. Fields, in order: V gene, D gene, clone size, J gene, CDR3 protein, CDR3 DNA. A D gene is named only where the DNA matches it firmly. Some rows have no size entry. The others give once, few or many, or a class for an expanded clone.

TRBV2,NA,NA,TRBJ1-1,CASSELSGRNTEAFF,TGTGCCAGCAGTGAATTGTCAGGGAGGAACACTGAAGCTTTCTTT
TRBV5-1,NA,NA,TRBJ1-1,CASRGRLNTEAFF,TGCGCCAGCAGGGGCAGGTTGAACACTGAAGCTTTCTTT
TRBV19,NA,NA,TRBJ2-7,CASKIAGSHSYEQYF,TGTGCCAGTAAAATCGCGGGCTCTCACTCCTACGAGCAGTACTTC
TRBV30,NA,once,TRBJ1-1,CAGGAKASNTEAFF,TGTGCCGGGGGGGCCAAAGCTTCGAACACTGAAGCTTTCTTT
TRBV10-2,NA,NA,TRBJ2-3,CASSVTRADTQYF,TGCGCCAGCAGTGTGACTAGGGCAGATACGCAGTATTTT
TRBV6-5,NA,NA,TRBJ1-5,CASRPPGPEGPQHF,TGTGCCAGCAGGCCTCCGGGGCCTGAGGGGCCCCAGCATTTT
TRBV19,NA,NA,TRBJ2-1,CASTLVGSGDEQFF,TGTGCCAGTACCCTGGTGGGAAGTGGAGATGAGCAGTTCTTC
TRBV18,NA,NA,TRBJ1-1,CASSPPRMATEAFF,TGTGCCAGCTCACCCCCCCGGATGGCCACTGAAGCTTTCTTT
TRBV5-4,TRBD1,NA,TRBJ1-1,CASSSGQLLNTEAFF,TGTGCCAGCAGCTCGGGACAGCTTTTGAACACTGAAGCTTTCTTT
TRBV11-2,NA,NA,TRBJ1-5,CASSLGAGRSNQPQHF,TGTGCCAGCAGCTTAGGGGCAGGTAGGAGCAATCAGCCCCAGCATTTT
TRBV6-5,NA,NA,TRBJ2-7,CASSYGGSGTYEQYF,TGTGCCAGCAGTTACGGGGGTTCGGGGACTTACGAGCAGTACTTC
TRBV2,NA,NA,TRBJ1-1,CASIREGGNPGGAFF,TGTGCCAGCATTAGGGAGGGAGGGAACCCCGGGGGAGCTTTCTTT
TRBV2,NA,NA,TRBJ1-6,CASEPYNGVTSSYNSPLHF,TGTGCCAGCGAGCCGTATAACGGGGTGACTAGCTCCTATAATTCACCCCTCCACTTT
TRBV11-3,NA,NA,TRBJ1-2,CASSIRLGFNYGYTF,TGTGCCAGCAGCATTAGGCTCGGTTTTAACTATGGCTACACCTTC
TRBV7-8,NA,NA,TRBJ2-5,CASSLGYEETQYF,TGTGCCAGCAGCTTAGGGTATGAGGAGACCCAGTACTTC
TRBV30,NA,NA,TRBJ2-1,CAWSGAPGQVRGSSYNEQFF,TGTGCCTGGAGTGGGGCCCCGGGCCAGGTTAGAGGGAGCTCCTACAATGAGCAGTTCTTC
TRBV4-1,TRBD1,NA,TRBJ1-5,CASSQDARGQGRSNQPQHF,TGCGCCAGCAGCCAAGACGCCAGGGGGCAGGGGCGAAGCAATCAGCCCCAGCATTTT
TRBV5-6,NA,NA,TRBJ1-1,CASSWGGIRNTEAFF,TGTGCCAGCAGCTGGGGGGGTATTAGGAACACTGAAGCTTTCTTT
TRBV7-7,NA,few,TRBJ2-7,CASSLDVGGGEQYF,TGTGCCAGCAGCTTAGACGTTGGCGGAGGAGAGCAGTACTTC
TRBV6-6,NA,NA,TRBJ2-7,CASSPGTREQYF,TGTGCCAGCAGTCCCGGGACCCGCGAGCAGTACTTC
TRBV6-5,NA,NA,TRBJ1-1,CASSKGWADTEAFF,TGTGCCAGCAGTAAAGGTTGGGCAGACACTGAAGCTTTCTTT
TRBV6-1,TRBD2,once,TRBJ2-1,CASSDVYGNSGERNEQFF,TGTGCCAGCAGTGATGTCTATGGGAATAGCGGGGAGCGGAATGAGCAGTTCTTC
TRBV14,NA,NA,TRBJ2-5,CASSFRDQVGETQYF,TGTGCCAGCAGCTTCAGAGATCAGGTCGGAGAGACCCAGTACTTC
TRBV7-8,TRBD1,NA,TRBJ2-3,CASSPRGRKYF,TGTGCCAGCAGCCCCAGGGGGCGCAAGTATTTT
TRBV7-2,TRBD1,NA,TRBJ1-6,CASSPGTGEENSPLHF,TGTGCCAGCAGCCCCGGGACAGGGGAGGAGAATTCACCCCTCCACTTT
TRBV20-1,NA,NA,TRBJ2-7,CSASRFHEQYF,TGCAGTGCTAGCCGGTTCCACGAGCAGTACTTC
TRBV5-6,TRBD1,NA,TRBJ1-1,CASSFGTELNTEAFF,TGTGCCAGCAGCTTTGGGACAGAGCTGAACACTGAAGCTTTCTTT
TRBV7-6,NA,NA,TRBJ2-1,CASNLHPYNEQFF,TGTGCCAGCAACCTCCACCCTTACAATGAGCAGTTCTTC
TRBV5-4,NA,NA,TRBJ2-2,CASSLGQRANTGELFF,TGTGCCAGCAGCTTGGGACAGAGAGCGAACACCGGGGAGCTGTTTTTT
TRBV5-4,NA,few,TRBJ1-6,CASSLSISNSPLHF,TGTGCCAGCAGCTTATCCATCTCTAATTCACCCCTCCACTTT
TRBV6-5,NA,NA,TRBJ1-2,CASTRVGTFDYGYTF,TGTGCCAGCACCAGGGTGGGCACTTTTGACTATGGCTACACCTTC
TRBV11-2,NA,NA,TRBJ2-7,CASSQDRVSHEQYF,TGTGCCAGCAGCCAAGATCGGGTTAGCCACGAGCAGTACTTC
TRBV7-8,NA,NA,TRBJ1-6,CASSLVLDSPLHF,TGTGCCAGCAGCTTAGTACTGGATTCACCCCTCCACTTT
TRBV18,NA,NA,TRBJ1-6,CASSPGVLDASPFHF,TGTGCCAGCTCACCGGGAGTGTTGGATGCATCACCCTTCCACTTT
TRBV11-2,NA,NA,TRBJ1-1,CASSLFQLNTEAFF,TGTGCCAGCAGCTTATTTCAACTGAACACTGAAGCTTTCTTT
TRBV4-3,TRBD1,NA,TRBJ2-4,CASSQTGSGNIQYF,TGCGCCAGCAGCCAGACAGGGTCGGGAAACATTCAGTACTTC
TRBV10-3,NA,NA,TRBJ1-3,CAIREGSSSGNTIYF,TGTGCCATCAGGGAAGGCTCTTCCTCTGGAAACACCATATATTTT
TRBV6-5,NA,NA,TRBJ1-6,CASSYSVGARGMTLHF,TGTGCCAGCAGTTACTCCGTGGGGGCACGTGGAATGACCCTCCACTTT
TRBV7-9,NA,NA,TRBJ2-2,CASRSTGELFF,TGTGCCAGCAGATCCACCGGGGAGCTGTTTTTT
TRBV5-6,TRBD1,NA,TRBJ1-3,CASSPTGQSGNTIYF,TGTGCCAGCAGCCCCACGGGACAGTCTGGAAACACCATATATTTT
TRBV4-1,NA,many,TRBJ1-6,CASSQGFWPLHF,TGCGCCAGCAGCCAAGGTTTCTGGCCCCTCCACTTT
TRBV4-1,TRBD1,NA,TRBJ1-6,CASSQPGQGGSPLHF,TGCGCCAGCAGCCAACCGGGACAGGGAGGATCACCCCTCCACTTT
TRBV7-2,TRBD1,NA,TRBJ1-4,CASGSTGGRIEKLFF,TGTGCCAGCGGGTCTACAGGGGGGCGTATCGAAAAACTGTTTTTT
TRBV9,NA,NA,TRBJ1-1,CASSVVTRPNTEAFF,TGTGCCAGCAGCGTAGTAACCAGGCCGAACACTGAAGCTTTCTTT
TRBV9,NA,NA,TRBJ2-1,CASSGGVPPYNEQFF,TGTGCCAGCAGCGGCGGGGTTCCCCCTTACAATGAGCAGTTCTTC
TRBV5-1,TRBD1,NA,TRBJ1-2,CASSLGQGAFDGYTF,TGCGCCAGCAGCTTGGGGCAGGGGGCTTTTGATGGCTACACCTTC
TRBV11-2,NA,NA,TRBJ1-6,CASSLQNSPLHF,TGTGCCAGCAGCCTACAAAACTCACCCCTCCACTTT
TRBV27,NA,NA,TRBJ2-3,CASRPLSQGRATDTQYF,TGTGCCAGCAGGCCTTTGAGTCAGGGTAGGGCCACAGATACGCAGTATTTT
TRBV10-2,TRBD1,NA,TRBJ2-4,CASIADRDRGKNIQYF,TGCGCCAGCATCGCGGATCGGGACAGGGGCAAAAACATTCAGTACTTC